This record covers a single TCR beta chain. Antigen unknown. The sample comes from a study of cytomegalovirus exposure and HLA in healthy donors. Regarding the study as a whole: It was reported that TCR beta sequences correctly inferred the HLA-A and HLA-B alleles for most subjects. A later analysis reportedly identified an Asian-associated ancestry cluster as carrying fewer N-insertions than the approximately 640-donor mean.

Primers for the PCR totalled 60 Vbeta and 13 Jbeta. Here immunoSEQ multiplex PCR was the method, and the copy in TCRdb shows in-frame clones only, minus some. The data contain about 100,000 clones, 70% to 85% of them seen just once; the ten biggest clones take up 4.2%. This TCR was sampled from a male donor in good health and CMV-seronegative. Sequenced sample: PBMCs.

The CDR3 spells CASSHGGFGYSNQPQHF. CDR3 coding DNA: TGTGCCAGCAGCCATGGGGGGTTCGGCTATAGCAATCAGCCCCAGCATTTT. The V and J genes are TRBV7-6 and TRBJ1-5, with D possibly TRBD1 on 5 matching bases. Germline CDR1 and CDR2: SGHVS and FNYEAQ. The V end lost 5 bases, the J end lost 0 bases, and 17 bases lay between the germline ends. There are 17 residues in the CDR3.